What follows are 14 T cell receptor beta chains derived from one specimen sequenced in a study of T-cell reconstitution after alpha-beta-depleted transplantation in children. Unique molecular identifiers were used to barcode this TCRbeta library. TCRdb independently ran MiXCR on the PCR reads; one entry per CDR3 protein. The sample has 200,000 to 250,000 distinct CDR3 sequences, around 9.5% seen once; the top ten hold over 5.5%. This sample comprised PBMCs from the stem cell graft donor, obtained from the stem cell graft. The receptors were gathered from a human donor who donated a stem cell graft to a child with acute lymphoblastic leukemia.

The V call is TRBV4-2, the J call TRBJ2-7; D remains ambiguous. The CDR3 totals 13 residues. V gave up 1 base and J gave up 10 bases, with 14 bases separating them. Germline CDR1 is LGHNA and CDR2 is YNFKEQ. CDR3 bases: TGTGCCAGCAGCCAAGGAGATGGCACGTCCCAGTACTTC. Its protein is CASSQGDGTSQYF.

This clonotype has a count of ten or more. The CDR3 DNA reads TGTGCCAGCAGGATGGAGGGAGTGTCAGATACGCAGTATTTT. Translated: CASRMEGVSDTQYF. V is TRBV6-1 and J is TRBJ2-3; the D gene is possibly TRBD2 (6 bases). The CDR3 is 14 residues long. Germline CDR1 is MNHNS and CDR2 is SASEGT. V was clipped by 6 bases and J by 4 bases, with 14 bases between them.

The gene calls are TRBV19 and TRBJ1-5; the D gene is possibly TRBD1 (5 bases). The CDR3 has 15 amino acids. Germline loops: CDR1 LNHDA, CDR2 SQIVND (reference sequence). Trimming removed 8 bases at V and 5 bases at J, with 19 bases between. CDR3 coding DNA: TGTGCCAGTCGTCCCGGGGGTCAGCTCTATCAGCCCCAGCATTTT. Its protein is CASRPGGQLYQPQHF.

This clonotype was counted between two and nine times. The rearrangement uses TRBV5-1 and TRBJ1-2, with D possibly being TRBD1 (6 bases). Trimming left V 4 bases short and J 0 bases short, with 13 bases between. This CDR3 has 15 amino acids. Germline CDR1 SGHRS, CDR2 YFSETQ. The CDR3 here is CASSPTGTTNYGYTF. In nucleotides, the CDR3 is TGCGCCAGCAGCCCCACAGGGACCACTAACTATGGCTACACCTTC. Variable domain in full (rest from reference TRBV5-1 and TRBJ1-2): KAGVTQTPRYLIKTRGQQVTLSCSPISGHRSVSWYQQTPGQGLQFLFEYFSETQRNKGNFPGRFSGRQFSNSRSEMNVSTLELGDSALYLCASSPTGTTNYGYTFGSGTRLTVV.

This clonotype was observed a handful of times. The rearrangement joins TRBV4-1 to TRBJ2-3; D is tentatively TRBD1 or TRBD2 (5 bases each). CDR1 and CDR2 (germline): MGHRA, YSYEKL. The V end was cut by 8 bases, the J end by 1 base, with 22 bases between. The CDR3 is 17 residues long. DNA for the CDR3: TGCGCCAGCCGCTCATCACGAGGGGCGGCTGGCACAGATACGCAGTATTTT. This sequence encodes CASRSSRGAAGTDTQYF.

In this sample, this clonotype turned up a few times. The rearrangement links TRBV29-1 to TRBJ2-7; possibly TRBD2 for D (7 bases). Germline lookup yields CDR1 SQVTM and CDR2 ANQGSEA. Trimming pared 4 bases from V and 3 bases from J, leaving 10 bases between. This CDR3 region has 12 residues. For the CDR3, the DNA is TGCAGCGTTGGAGGGGGGGGCTACGAGCAGTACTTC. This sequence encodes CSVGGGGYEQYF.

This clonotype has just a few counts. The chain is built from TRBV19 and TRBJ1-5; D remains ambiguous. V was pared by 4 bases and J by 3 bases, with 1 base between. Germline V gene data show CDR1 as LNHDA and CDR2 as SQIVND (reference sequence). The CDR3 has 11 residues. The CDR3 region has the DNA TGTGCCAGTAGTAACAATCAGCCCCAGCATTTT. It yields the protein CASSNNQPQHF.

This clonotype was observed at least ten times. The chain is built from TRBV12-3 or TRBV12-4 and TRBJ1-3; no definite D call. V shed 4 bases and J shed 1 base, with 8 bases lying between them. This CDR3 spans 14 amino acids. The DNA for the CDR3 is TGTGCCAGCAGTTATGTTGCGTCTGGAAACACCATATATTTT. This codes for CASSYVASGNTIYF.

This clonotype has a handful of counts. In nucleotides, the CDR3 is TGTGCCAGCAGCTCGGGACGGATAGTCTACGAGCAGTACTTC. Its translation: CASSSGRIVYEQYF. The V call is TRBV7-2, the J call TRBJ2-7; D might be TRBD1 or TRBD2, each matching 5 bases. V was shortened by 4 bases and J by 3 bases, with 13 bases between the two germline ends. The CDR3 extends over 14 amino acids. Germline V gene lookup returns CDR1 SGHTA and CDR2 FQGNSA.

This clonotype has at least ten counts. V gene TRBV7-8 combines with J gene TRBJ2-2; 8 bases line up with TRBD1. Germline V lookup: CDR1 SGHVS, CDR2 FQNEAQ. There are 13 residues in the CDR3. J gave up 5 bases and V 8 bases, and 4 bases lay outside the gene matches. The CDR3 sequence is CASAQGVTGELFF. DNA for the CDR3: TGTGCCAGCGCACAGGGGGTAACCGGGGAGCTGTTTTTT.

The V gene is TRBV7-9, the J gene TRBJ1-4; D uncertain. CDR1 SEHNR and CDR2 FQNEAQ come from the germline V gene (reference sequence). The CDR3 length is 15 residues. The V and J ends lost 3 bases and 5 bases respectively, with 13 bases between them. CDR3 DNA sequence: TGTGCCAGCAGCTTTATCGACGGGCGAAATGAAAAACTGTTTTTT. As protein: CASSFIDGRNEKLFF.

This clonotype was counted many times. The rearrangement links TRBV6-5 to TRBJ2-2; D remains unclear. The CDR3 runs 11 residues. Germline CDR1 is MNHEY and CDR2 is SVGAGI. The ends were cut back, 6 bases at V and 6 bases at J, with 5 bases in the middle. The CDR3 DNA reads TGTGCCAGCAGAAATTCCGGGGAGCTGTTTTTT. Protein product: CASRNSGELFF.

About this clonotype: A junction boundary mismatches the germline segment, possibly from a read error. The rearrangement uses TRBV7-2 and TRBJ2-3, with D unresolved. The CDR3 length is 15 residues. Looked up from germline, CDR1 is SGHTA and CDR2 is FQGNSA. CDR3 sequence (DNA): TGTGCCAGCAGCTTAGGTGCTAGAAACACAGATACGGAGTATTTT. Amino acid sequence: CASSLGARNTDTEYF.

This chain uses TRBV19 with TRBJ2-7; D may be TRBD1 (6 bases). The germline CDR1 and CDR2 sequences are LNHDA and SQIVND (reference sequence). This CDR3 contains 16 residues. Trimming pared 5 bases from V and 2 bases from J, leaving 19 bases between. The CDR3 DNA reads TGTGCCAGTAGTCCTACAGGGATTACCTCTACCTACGAGCAGTACTTC. Translated, it gives CASSPTGITSTYEQYF.